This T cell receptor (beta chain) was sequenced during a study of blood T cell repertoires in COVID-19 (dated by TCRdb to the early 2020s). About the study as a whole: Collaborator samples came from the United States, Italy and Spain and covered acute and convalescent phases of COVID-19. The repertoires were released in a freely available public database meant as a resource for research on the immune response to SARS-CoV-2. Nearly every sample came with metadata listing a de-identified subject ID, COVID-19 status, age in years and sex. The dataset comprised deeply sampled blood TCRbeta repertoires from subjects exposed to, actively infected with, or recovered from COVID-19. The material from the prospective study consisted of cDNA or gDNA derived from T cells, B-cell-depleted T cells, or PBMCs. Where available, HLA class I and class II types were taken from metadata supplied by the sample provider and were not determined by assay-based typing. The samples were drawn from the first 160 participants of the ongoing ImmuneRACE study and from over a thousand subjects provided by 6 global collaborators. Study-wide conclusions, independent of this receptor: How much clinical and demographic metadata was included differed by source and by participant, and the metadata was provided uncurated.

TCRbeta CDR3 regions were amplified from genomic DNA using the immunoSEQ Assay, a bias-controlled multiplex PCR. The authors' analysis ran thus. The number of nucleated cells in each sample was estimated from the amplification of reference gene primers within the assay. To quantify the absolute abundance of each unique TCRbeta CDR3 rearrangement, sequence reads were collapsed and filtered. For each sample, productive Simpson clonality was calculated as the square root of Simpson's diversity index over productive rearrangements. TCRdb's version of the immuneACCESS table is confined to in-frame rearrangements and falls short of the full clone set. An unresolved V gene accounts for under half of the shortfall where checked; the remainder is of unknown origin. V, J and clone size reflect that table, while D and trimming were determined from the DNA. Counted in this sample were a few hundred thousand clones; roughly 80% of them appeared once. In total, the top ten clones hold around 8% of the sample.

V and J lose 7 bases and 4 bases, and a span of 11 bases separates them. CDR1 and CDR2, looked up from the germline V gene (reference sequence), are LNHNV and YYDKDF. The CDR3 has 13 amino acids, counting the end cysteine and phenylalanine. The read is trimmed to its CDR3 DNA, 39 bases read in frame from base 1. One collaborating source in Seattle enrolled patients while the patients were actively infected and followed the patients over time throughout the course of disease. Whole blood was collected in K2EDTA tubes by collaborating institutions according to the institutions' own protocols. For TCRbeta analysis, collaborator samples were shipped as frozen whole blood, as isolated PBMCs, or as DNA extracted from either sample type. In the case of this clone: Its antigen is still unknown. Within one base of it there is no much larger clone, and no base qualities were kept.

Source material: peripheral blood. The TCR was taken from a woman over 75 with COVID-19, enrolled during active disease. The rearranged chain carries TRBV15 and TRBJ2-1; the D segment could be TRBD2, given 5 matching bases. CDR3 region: CATTPTRYNEQFF. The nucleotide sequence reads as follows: TGTGCCACCACCCCTACTAGATACAATGAGCAGTTCTTC.